This entry is about one T cell receptor beta chain. V lost 4 bases, J lost 2 bases, and 12 bases lay in between. This CDR3 contains 13 residues. The germline CDR1 and CDR2 sequences are SQVTM and ANQGSEA. The data were taken from a study of blood T cell repertoires in COVID-19. Turning to the study itself: Nucleic acid was either cDNA or gDNA, and it came from T cells, B-cell-depleted T cells, or PBMCs.

Original processing methods: By means of reference gene primer amplification, nucleated cell counts were estimated. Generated by immunoSEQ multiplex PCR, the TCRdb table keeps only in-frame clones and is missing some. That table supplies the V and J calls and clone size; D and trimming were determined from the DNA. The sample contains some 330,000 clones, roughly 86% of which appear only once. Sequencing used PBMCs or T cells enriched from blood (not recorded which). The chain links TRBV29-1 to TRBJ2-7; D call uncertain. The TCR comes from a man in his forties or fifties in a cohort exposed to, infected with or recovered from COVID-19 (not recorded which). The CDR3 is CSVGTASTYEQYF. CDR3 nucleotide sequence: TGCAGCGTTGGAACAGCTTCCACCTACGAGCAGTACTTC.